The sequence of this TCR beta chain was determined in a study of OX40 agonist ivuxolimab in advanced cancers. Overall study context: Cohort: 65% to 90% men, mean age roughly 60, aged roughly 20 to 79.

General study results and limits: On average, CD8+ T cells had more expanded clones than CD4+.

Generated by immunoSEQ multiplex PCR, the TCRdb table keeps only in-frame clones and is missing some. The sample lists 50,000 to 65,000 clones; around nine tenths were seen once. This CDR3 contains 13 residues. The ends lost 6 bases at V and 7 bases at J; junction bases unmatched: 8. The germline gives CDR1 SNHLY, CDR2 FYNNEI. This clone was recorded only once. The antigen is not known. Patients were ruled out by autoimmune disease history or systemic immunosuppression. The chain combines TRBV2 with TRBJ2-7; 8 bases align to TRBD1. The sample here was CD4+ or CD8+ T cells sorted from blood, taken in a trial of the OX40 agonist ivuxolimab. The receptor was isolated from an adult with an advanced solid tumor such as melanoma, head and neck, liver or kidney cancer. CDR3 sequence (DNA): TGTGCCAGCAGGAGACAGGGGTTGGAGGAGCAGTACTTC. Protein product: CASRRQGLEEQYF.